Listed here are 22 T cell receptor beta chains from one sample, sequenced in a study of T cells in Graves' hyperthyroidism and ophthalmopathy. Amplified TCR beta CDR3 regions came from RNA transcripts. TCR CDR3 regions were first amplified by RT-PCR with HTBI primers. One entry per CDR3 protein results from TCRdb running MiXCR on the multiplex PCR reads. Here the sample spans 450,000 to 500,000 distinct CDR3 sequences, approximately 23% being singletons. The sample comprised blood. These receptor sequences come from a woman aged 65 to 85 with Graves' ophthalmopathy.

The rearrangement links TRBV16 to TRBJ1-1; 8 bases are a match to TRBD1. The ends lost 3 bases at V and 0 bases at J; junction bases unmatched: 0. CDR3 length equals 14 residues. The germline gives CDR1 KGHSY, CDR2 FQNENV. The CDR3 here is CASSQTGVNTEAFF. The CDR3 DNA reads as TGTGCCAGCAGCCAGACAGGGGTGAACACTGAAGCTTTCTTT. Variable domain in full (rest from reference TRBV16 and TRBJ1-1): GEEVAQTPKHLVRGEGQKAKLYCAPIKGHSYVFWYQQVLKNEFKFLISFQNENVFDETGMPKERFSAKCLPNSPCSLEIQATKLEDSAVYFCASSQTGVNTEAFFGQGTRLTVV.

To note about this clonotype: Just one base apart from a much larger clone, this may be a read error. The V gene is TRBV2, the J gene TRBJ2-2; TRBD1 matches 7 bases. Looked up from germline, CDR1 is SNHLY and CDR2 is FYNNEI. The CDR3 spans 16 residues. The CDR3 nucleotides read TGTGCCAGCAGTCCCAAGGGCAGGGGGAACACCGCGGAGCTGTTTTTT. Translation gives CASSPKGRGNTAELFF. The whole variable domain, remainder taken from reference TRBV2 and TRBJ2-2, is EPEVTQTPSHQVTQMGQEVILRCVPISNHLYFYWYRQILGQKVEFLVSFYNNEISEKSEIFDDQFSVERPDGSNFTLKIRSTKLEDSAMYFCASSPKGRGNTAELFFGEGSRLTVL.

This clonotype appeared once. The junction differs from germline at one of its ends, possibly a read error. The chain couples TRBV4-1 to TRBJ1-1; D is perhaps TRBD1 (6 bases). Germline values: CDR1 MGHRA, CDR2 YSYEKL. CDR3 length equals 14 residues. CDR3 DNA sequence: TGCGCCAGCAGCCACTTATACCGGGACACTGAAACTTTCTTT. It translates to CASSHLYRDTETFF.

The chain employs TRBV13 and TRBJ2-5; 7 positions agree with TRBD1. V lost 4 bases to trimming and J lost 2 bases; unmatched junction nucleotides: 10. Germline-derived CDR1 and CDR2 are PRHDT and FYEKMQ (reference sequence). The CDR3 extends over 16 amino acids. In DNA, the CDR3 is TGTGCCAGCAGCTCGCTACAGGGGTCGGGGCAAGAGACCCAGTACTTC. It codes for CASSSLQGSGQETQYF.

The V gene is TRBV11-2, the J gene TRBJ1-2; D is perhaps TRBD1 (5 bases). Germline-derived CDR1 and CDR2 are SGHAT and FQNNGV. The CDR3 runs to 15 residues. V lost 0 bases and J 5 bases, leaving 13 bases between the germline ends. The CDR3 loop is CASSLDPGTPYGYTF. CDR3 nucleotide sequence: TGTGCCAGCAGCTTAGATCCCGGGACGCCATATGGCTACACCTTC.

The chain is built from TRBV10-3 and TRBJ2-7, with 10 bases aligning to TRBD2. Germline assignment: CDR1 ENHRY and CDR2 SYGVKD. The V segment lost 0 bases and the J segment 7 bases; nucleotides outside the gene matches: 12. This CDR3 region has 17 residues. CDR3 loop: CAISESAGSGRATEQYF. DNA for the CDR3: TGTGCCATCAGTGAGTCGGCCGGGAGCGGGAGGGCCACTGAGCAGTACTTC.

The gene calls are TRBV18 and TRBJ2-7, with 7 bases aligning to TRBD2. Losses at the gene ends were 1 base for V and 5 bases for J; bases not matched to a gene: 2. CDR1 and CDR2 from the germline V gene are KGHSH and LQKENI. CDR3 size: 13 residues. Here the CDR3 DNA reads TGTGCCAGCTCACCACGGGGGGGAAACGAGCAGTACTTC. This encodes CASSPRGGNEQYF.

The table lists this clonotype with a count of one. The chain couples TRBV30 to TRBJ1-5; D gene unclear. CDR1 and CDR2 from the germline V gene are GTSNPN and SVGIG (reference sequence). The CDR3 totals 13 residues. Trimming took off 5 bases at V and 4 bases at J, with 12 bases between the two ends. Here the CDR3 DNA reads TGTGCCTGGGGTCCCGACGGGAATCAGCCCCAGCATTTT. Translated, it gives CAWGPDGNQPQHF.

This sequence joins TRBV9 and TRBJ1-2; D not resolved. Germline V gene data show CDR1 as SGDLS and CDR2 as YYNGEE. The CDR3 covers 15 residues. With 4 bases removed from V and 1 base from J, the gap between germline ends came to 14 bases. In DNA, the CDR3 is TGTGCCAGCAGCCCCACCCCCGGGGTTAACTATGGCTACACCTTC. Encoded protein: CASSPTPGVNYGYTF.

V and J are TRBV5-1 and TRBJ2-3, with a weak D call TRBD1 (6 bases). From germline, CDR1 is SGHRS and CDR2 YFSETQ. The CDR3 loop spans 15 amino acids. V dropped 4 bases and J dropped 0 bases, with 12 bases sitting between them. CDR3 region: CASSTSTGSTDTQYF. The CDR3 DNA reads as TGCGCCAGCAGCACTTCAACAGGGAGCACAGATACGCAGTATTTT.

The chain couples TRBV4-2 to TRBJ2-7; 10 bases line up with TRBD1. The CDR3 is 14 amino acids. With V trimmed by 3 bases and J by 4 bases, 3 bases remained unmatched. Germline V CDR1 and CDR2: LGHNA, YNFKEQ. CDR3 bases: TGTGCCAGCAGCCAGCGGACAGGGGGATACGAGCAGTACTTC. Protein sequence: CASSQRTGGYEQYF.

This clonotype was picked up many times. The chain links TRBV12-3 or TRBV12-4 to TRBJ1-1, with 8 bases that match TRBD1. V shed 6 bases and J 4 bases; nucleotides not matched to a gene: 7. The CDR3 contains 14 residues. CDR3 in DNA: TGTGCCAGCAGGTCGTCAGGGGGCGGCACTGAAGCTTTCTTT. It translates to CASRSSGGGTEAFF.

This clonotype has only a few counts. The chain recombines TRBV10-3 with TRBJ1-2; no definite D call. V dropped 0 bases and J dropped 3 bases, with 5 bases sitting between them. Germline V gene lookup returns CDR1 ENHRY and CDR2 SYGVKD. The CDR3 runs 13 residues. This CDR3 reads CAISESFDYGYTF. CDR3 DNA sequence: TGTGCCATCAGTGAGTCGTTCGACTATGGCTACACCTTC.

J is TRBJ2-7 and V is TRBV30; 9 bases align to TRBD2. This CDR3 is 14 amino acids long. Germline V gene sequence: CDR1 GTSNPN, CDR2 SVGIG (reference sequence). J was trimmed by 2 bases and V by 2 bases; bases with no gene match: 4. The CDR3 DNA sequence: TGTGCCTGGAGTAGCGGGAGGAACCCCTACGAGCAGTACTTC. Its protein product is CAWSSGRNPYEQYF.

This CDR3 reads CASSIVGGFGETQYF. The CDR3 nucleotides read TGTGCCAGTAGTATAGTCGGGGGCTTCGGGGAGACCCAGTACTTC. The chain is built from TRBV19 and TRBJ2-5; D assignment may be TRBD1 or TRBD2 (6 bases each). The V gene's germline CDR1 is LNHDA and CDR2 SQIVND (reference sequence). The CDR3 runs 15 residues. V shed 1 base and J shed 5 bases, with 14 bases lying between them.

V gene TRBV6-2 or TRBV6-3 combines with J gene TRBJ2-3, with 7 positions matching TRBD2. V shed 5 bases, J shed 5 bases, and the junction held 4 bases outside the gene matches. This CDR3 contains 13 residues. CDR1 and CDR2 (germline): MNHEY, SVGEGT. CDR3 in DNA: TGTGCCAGCAGTGTTGTAGCGGGAGATACGCAGTATTTT. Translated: CASSVVAGDTQYF.

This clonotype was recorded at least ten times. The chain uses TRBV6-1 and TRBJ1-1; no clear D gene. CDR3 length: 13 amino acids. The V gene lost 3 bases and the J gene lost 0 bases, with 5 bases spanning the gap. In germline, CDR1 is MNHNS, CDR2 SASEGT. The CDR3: CASSEVVNTEAFF. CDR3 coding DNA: TGTGCCAGCAGTGAGGTGGTGAACACTGAAGCTTTCTTT.

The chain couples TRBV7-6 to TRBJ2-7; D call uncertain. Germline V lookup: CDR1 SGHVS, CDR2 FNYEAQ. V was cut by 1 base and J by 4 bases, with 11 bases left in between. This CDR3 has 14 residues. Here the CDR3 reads CASSLDAGRYEQYF. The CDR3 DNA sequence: TGTGCCAGCAGCTTAGACGCAGGCCGGTACGAGCAGTACTTC.

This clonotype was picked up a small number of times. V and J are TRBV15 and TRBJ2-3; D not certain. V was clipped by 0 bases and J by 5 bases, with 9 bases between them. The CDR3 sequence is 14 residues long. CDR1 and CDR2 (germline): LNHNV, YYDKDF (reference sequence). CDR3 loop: CATSRDVGKDTQYF. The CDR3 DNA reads TGTGCCACCAGCAGAGATGTTGGGAAAGATACGCAGTATTTT.

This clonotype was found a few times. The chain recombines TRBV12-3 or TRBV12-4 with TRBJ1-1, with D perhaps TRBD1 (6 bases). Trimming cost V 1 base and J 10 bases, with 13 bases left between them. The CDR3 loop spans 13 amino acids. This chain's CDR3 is CASSLESGTTAFF. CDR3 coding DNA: TGTGCCAGCAGTTTAGAGTCTGGGACAACAGCTTTCTTT.

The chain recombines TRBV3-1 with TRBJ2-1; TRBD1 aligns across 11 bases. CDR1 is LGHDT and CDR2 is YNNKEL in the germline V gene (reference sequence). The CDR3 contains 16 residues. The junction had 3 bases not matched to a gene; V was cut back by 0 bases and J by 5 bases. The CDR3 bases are TGTGCCAGCAGCCAAGATCTGGGACAGGGGGACAATGAGCAGTTCTTC. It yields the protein CASSQDLGQGDNEQFF.

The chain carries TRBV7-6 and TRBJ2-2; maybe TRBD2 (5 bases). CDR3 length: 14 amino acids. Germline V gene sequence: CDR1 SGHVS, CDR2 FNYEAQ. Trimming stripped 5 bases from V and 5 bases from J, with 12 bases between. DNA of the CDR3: TGTGCCAGCAGCCAGGAGCGGATAACCGGGGAGCTGTTTTTT. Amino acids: CASSQERITGELFF.